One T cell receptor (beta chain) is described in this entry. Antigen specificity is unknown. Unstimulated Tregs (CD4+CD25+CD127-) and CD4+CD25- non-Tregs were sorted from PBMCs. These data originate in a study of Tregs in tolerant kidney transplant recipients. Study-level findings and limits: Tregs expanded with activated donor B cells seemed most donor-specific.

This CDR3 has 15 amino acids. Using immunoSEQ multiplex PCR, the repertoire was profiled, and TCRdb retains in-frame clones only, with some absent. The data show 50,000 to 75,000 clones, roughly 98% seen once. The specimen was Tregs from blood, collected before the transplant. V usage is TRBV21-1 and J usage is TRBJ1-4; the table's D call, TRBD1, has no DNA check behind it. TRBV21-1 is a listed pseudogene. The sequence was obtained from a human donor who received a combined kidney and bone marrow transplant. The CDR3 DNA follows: TGTGCCAGCAGCAACCCACAGGGGGCAGATGAAAAACTGTTTTTT. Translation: CASSNPQGADEKLFF.